This is a list of T cell receptor beta chains from one sample in a study of Graves' ophthalmopathy and Graves' hyperthyroidism. TCRdb re-called the multiplex PCR reads through MiXCR, storing one row per CDR3 protein. The repertoire holds 500,000 to 600,000 distinct CDR3 sequences, with less than 45% as singletons. The sequenced sample was peripheral blood or thyroid tissue (not recorded which). The receptors shown here come from an adult man with Graves' hyperthyroidism. The CDR3 runs from the conserved cysteine through the conserved F or W. Fields, in order: J gene, D gene, V gene, CDR3 protein. D genes are given only for firm matches.

TRBJ2-6 TRBD1 TRBV12-3/TRBV12-4 CASSFLQGQGASGANVLTF
TRBJ1-2 TRBD1 TRBV29-1 CSSIGQGSYGYTF
TRBJ1-2 - TRBV29-1 CSVEIGGRANYGYTF
TRBJ1-1 - TRBV12-3/TRBV12-4 CASSFAGVVSEAFF
TRBJ2-7 - TRBV10-3 CAISESGVATAYEQYF
TRBJ1-2 TRBD1 TRBV20-1 CSATGQGVYGYTF
TRBJ2-7 TRBD1 TRBV3-1 CASSHPGTGWYEQYF
TRBJ2-7 - TRBV25-1 CASSYLTFSGSSYEQYF
TRBJ2-6 - TRBV7-6 CASSLVTGANVLTF
TRBJ2-3 - TRBV14 CASSQVTGRDTQYF
TRBJ2-6 - TRBV6-5 CASRGRFSGANVLTF
TRBJ2-2 - TRBV19 CASSIDGELFF
TRBJ2-3 TRBD2 TRBV5-6 CASIPTGTSYQVGDTQYF
TRBJ1-5 - TRBV28 CASSPRGRGRNQPQHF
TRBJ2-1 TRBD2 TRBV7-8 CASSLFSGGATNEQFF
TRBJ2-7 - TRBV24-1 CATSVGDGGYEQYF
TRBJ2-7 TRBD2 TRBV7-6 CASSPQAGDNEQYF
TRBJ1-1 - TRBV9 CASNRRGGPKNTEAFF
TRBJ1-1 - TRBV6-1 CASNENPGVTEAFF
TRBJ2-7 TRBD2 TRBV4-3 CASSLLPLAGDLTYEQYF
TRBJ2-2 TRBD2 TRBV27 CASIGLAGLNTGELFF
TRBJ1-2 TRBD1 TRBV24-1 CATSDRTGCAFGHTF
TRBJ2-5 - TRBV27 CASSFMGETQYF
TRBJ2-7 TRBD1 TRBV25-1 CASSRQGLYEQYF
TRBJ2-5 TRBD2 TRBV20-1 CSAPPGTSRETQYF